The present T cell receptor beta chain was sequenced within a study of blood T cell repertoires in COVID-19. Turning to the study itself: Sites across the United States, Italy and Spain contributed samples from acute and convalescent COVID-19. From T cells, B-cell-depleted T cells, or PBMCs came the material, which was cDNA or gDNA.

Trimming took 3 bases from V and 0 from J, leaving 9 bases between them. The V gene's germline CDR1 is SEHNR and CDR2 FQNEAQ (reference sequence). This CDR3 comprises 15 residues. There are a few counts of this clone. Authors' processing steps: Estimated nucleated cell counts came from reference gene primer amplification. Assay used: immunoSEQ multiplex PCR; TCRdb lists only in-frame clones, some missing. V, J and clone size are those of that table, while D and trimming were read from the DNA. The table lists approximately 130,000 clones, around 86% of them singletons. The sequence was collected from a woman aged 50 to 60 who had recovered from COVID-19. What was sequenced was peripheral blood. The V and J genes are TRBV7-9 and TRBJ2-1; D is ambiguous. This CDR3 reads CASSFALNSYNEQFF. In DNA, the CDR3 is TGTGCCAGCAGCTTCGCCCTAAACTCCTACAATGAGCAGTTCTTC.